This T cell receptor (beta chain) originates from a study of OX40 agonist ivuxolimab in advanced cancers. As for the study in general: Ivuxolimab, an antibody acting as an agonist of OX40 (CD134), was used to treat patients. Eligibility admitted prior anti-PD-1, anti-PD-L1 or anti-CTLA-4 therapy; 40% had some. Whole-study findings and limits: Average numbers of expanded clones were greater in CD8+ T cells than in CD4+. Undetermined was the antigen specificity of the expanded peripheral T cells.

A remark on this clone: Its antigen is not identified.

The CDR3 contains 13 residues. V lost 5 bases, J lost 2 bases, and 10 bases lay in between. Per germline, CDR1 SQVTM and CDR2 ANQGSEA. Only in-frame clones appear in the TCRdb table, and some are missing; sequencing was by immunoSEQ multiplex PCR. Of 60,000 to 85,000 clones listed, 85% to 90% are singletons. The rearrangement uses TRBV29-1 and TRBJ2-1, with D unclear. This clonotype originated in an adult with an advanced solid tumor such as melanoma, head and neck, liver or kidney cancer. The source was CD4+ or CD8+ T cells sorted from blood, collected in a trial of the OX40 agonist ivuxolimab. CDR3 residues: CSVPGPAYNEQFF. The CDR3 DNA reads TGCAGCGTTCCCGGGCCGGCCTACAATGAGCAGTTCTTC.